This entry lists 27 T cell receptor beta chains sequenced from one sample in a study of control samples from healthy donors and cancer patients. Sequencing used immunoSEQ multiplex PCR; TCRdb keeps in-frame clones, though not all of them. Of under 100,000 clones listed, roughly nine tenths are singletons. Sequenced material: PBMCs. These receptor sequences come from a woman aged 45 to 65 with colorectal cancer.

The rearrangement uses TRBV9 and TRBJ2-3; D is ambiguous. In germline, CDR1 is SGDLS, CDR2 YYNGEE. The CDR3 is 15 amino acids. Trimming pared 1 base from V and 2 bases from J, leaving 11 bases between. The chain's CDR3 is CASSVSTSPTDTQYF. The CDR3, as DNA: TGTGCCAGCAGCGTATCGACCAGTCCCACAGATACGCAGTATTTT.

The rearrangement joins TRBV5-6 to TRBJ2-3, with D perhaps TRBD1 or TRBD2 (5 bases each). The CDR3 contains 15 residues. The ends were cut back, 2 bases at V and 2 bases at J, with 12 bases in the middle. Germline CDR1 and CDR2: SGHDT and YYEEEE. This chain's CDR3 is CASSLSPGTTDTQYF. The DNA of the CDR3 is TGTGCCAGCAGCTTAAGTCCCGGGACCACAGATACGCAGTATTTT.

The rearrangement uses TRBV14 and TRBJ2-2, with a possible D match to TRBD1 (5 bases). The CDR3 is made up of 16 amino acids. Germline loops: CDR1 SGHDN, CDR2 FVKESK. The V gene lost 0 bases and the J gene lost 6 bases, with 14 bases spanning the gap. The CDR3 region is CASSQEGLRSPGELFF. The DNA for the CDR3 is TGTGCCAGCAGCCAAGAGGGGCTCAGGAGTCCCGGGGAGCTGTTTTTT.

This clone was seen more than once but under ten times. The J gene is TRBJ2-2, the V gene TRBV5-5, with a tentative D call TRBD1 (7 bases). The CDR3 runs to 18 residues. V gave up 4 bases and J gave up 0 bases, with 19 bases separating them. Germline CDR1 SGHKS, CDR2 YYEKEE (reference sequence). The CDR3 nucleotides are TGTGCCAGCAGCCGTCAGGGGGGTCAGCGCTCGAACACCGGGGAGCTGTTTTTT. This codes for CASSRQGGQRSNTGELFF.

The chain links TRBV7-9 to TRBJ2-1; 7 bases match TRBD1. CDR3 length equals 17 residues. Trimming took 11 bases from V and 1 from J; bases not matched to a gene: 17. Germline-derived CDR1 and CDR2 are SEHNR and FQNEAQ (reference sequence). DNA for the CDR3: TGTGCCCCAGTTCGTCAGGGGGTCTTAATATCCTACAATGAGCAGTTCTTC. It translates to CAPVRQGVLISYNEQFF.

In its sample, this clone was seen once. This chain uses TRBV7-3 with TRBJ2-7; D is unresolved. CDR1 and CDR2 (germline): SGHTA, FQGTGA. V lost 10 bases to trimming and J lost 0 bases, with 25 bases between them. This CDR3 has 17 amino acids. CDR3 region: CATNYTGSVYSSYEQYV. DNA of the CDR3: TGTGCCACCAATTATACCGGGTCCGTATACAGCTCCTACGAGCAGTACGTC.

The chain couples TRBV28 to TRBJ1-2; TRBD1 is a possible D gene (6 bases). Germline values: CDR1 MDHEN, CDR2 SYDVKM. The CDR3 is made up of 17 amino acids. Deletions cut 4 bases from V and 0 bases from J, with 18 bases between. The CDR3 is CASSSFGQGTANYGYTF. CDR3 bases: TGTGCCAGCAGTTCCTTTGGGCAGGGGACTGCTAACTATGGCTACACCTTC.

The gene calls are TRBV30 and TRBJ1-3; no clear D gene. V was pared by 5 bases and J by 4 bases, with 15 bases between. The CDR3 is 14 residues long. The V gene's germline CDR1 is GTSNPN and CDR2 SVGIG (reference sequence). CDR3 nucleotides: TGTGCCTGGGCCGCGTTGGAAGTCGGAAACACCATATATTTT. Translated: CAWAALEVGNTIYF.

This clone was detected a few times. V gene TRBV4-1 combines with J gene TRBJ1-6; TRBD1 matches at 9 bases. Germline CDR1 MGHRA, CDR2 YSYEKL. The CDR3 runs 15 residues. V lost 5 bases and J lost 7; bases outside the gene matches: 6. CDR3 DNA: TGCGCCAGCAGCAATCCGGGACAGGGAAATTCACCCCTCCACTTT. It specifies CASSNPGQGNSPLHF.

This rearrangement joins TRBV14 to TRBJ2-3; 7 nucleotides match TRBD1. This CDR3 spans 15 amino acids. V gave up 3 bases and J gave up 0 bases; unmatched junction bases: 3. Per germline, CDR1 SGHDN and CDR2 FVKESK. The CDR3, as DNA: TGTGCCAGCAGCCAGACGACAGGGAGCACAGATACGCAGTATTTT. Translation: CASSQTTGSTDTQYF.

V is TRBV12-2 and J is TRBJ1-5; the table's D call of TRBD1 was not tested on the DNA. TRBV12-2 represents a pseudogene. The CDR3 loop spans 18 amino acids. CDR3 protein: CASRLEGPGEAANQPQHF. The CDR3 nucleotides read TGTGCAAGTCGCTTAGAGGGCCCAGGGGAAGCCGCAAATCAGCCCCAGCATTTT.

This rearrangement joins TRBV5-6 to TRBJ2-7; TRBD1 is a possible D gene (6 bases). CDR1 and CDR2 from the germline V gene are SGHDT and YYEEEE. This CDR3 is 15 amino acids long. V was trimmed by 4 bases and J by 5 bases, leaving 19 bases between them. CDR3 DNA: TGTGCCAGCAGCCTGGGGGCAGGGTATCCTAACGAGCAGTACGTC. This encodes CASSLGAGYPNEQYV.

V gene TRBV3-1 (or the pseudogene TRBV3-2) combines with J gene TRBJ2-5; D may be TRBD1 or TRBD2 (5 bases each). The CDR3 covers 15 residues. The V and J ends lost 0 bases and 3 bases respectively, with 11 bases between them. Germline V lookup: CDR1 LGHDT, CDR2 YNNKEL (reference sequence). The CDR3 protein is CASSQDARGEETQYF. The CDR3 region has the DNA TGTGCCAGCAGCCAAGATGCGAGAGGGGAAGAGACCCAGTACTTC.

The chain employs TRBV2 and TRBJ2-1; D unclear. Germline-derived CDR1 and CDR2 are SNHLY and FYNNEI. V lost 6 bases and J 0 bases, leaving 6 bases between the germline ends. CDR3 length: 13 amino acids. The CDR3 sequence is CASSKGSYNEQFF. The CDR3 bases are TGTGCCAGCAGCAAAGGCTCCTACAATGAGCAGTTCTTC.

The genes are TRBV7-2 and TRBJ2-2; 8 bases agree with TRBD1. CDR1 and CDR2 (germline): SGHTA, FQGNSA. J gave up 3 bases and V 5 bases, and 2 bases lay outside the gene matches. The CDR3 runs 14 residues. This CDR3 reads CASSAQGDTGELFF. CDR3 nucleotide sequence: TGTGCCAGCAGCGCACAGGGGGACACCGGGGAGCTGTTTTTT.

The rearrangement joins TRBV6-1 to TRBJ2-2; 8 bases are shared with TRBD2. The CDR3 spans 16 residues. Germline V gene lookup returns CDR1 MNHNS and CDR2 SASEGT. The ends lost 0 bases at V and 5 bases at J; junction bases unmatched: 5. DNA for the CDR3: TGTGCCAGCAGTGAAGCTTCCGGGACTAGAACCGGGGAGCTGTTTTTT. Translated: CASSEASGTRTGELFF.

This clone has a single count. V gene TRBV5-1 combines with J gene TRBJ2-3; a possible D gene is TRBD2 (6 bases). The V and J ends lost 2 bases and 4 bases respectively, with 14 bases between them. CDR3 length: 15 residues. CDR1 SGHRS and CDR2 YFSETQ come from the germline V gene. The CDR3 region is CASSFGSSEADTQYF. In DNA, the CDR3 is TGCGCCAGCAGCTTCGGCTCTAGCGAGGCAGATACGCAGTATTTT.

The V call is TRBV6-2 or TRBV6-3, the J call TRBJ2-3; D may be TRBD1 or TRBD2 (5 bases each). Germline CDR1 MNHEY, CDR2 SVGEGT. V lost 5 bases and J lost 0, with 18 bases in between. The CDR3 is 17 residues long. CDR3: CASSRASGTHSTDTQYF. As DNA, the CDR3 is TGTGCCAGCAGTAGGGCTTCCGGGACGCATAGCACAGATACGCAGTATTTT.

The chain recombines TRBV29-1 with TRBJ2-3; a possible D gene is TRBD2 (7 bases). CDR1 SQVTM and CDR2 ANQGSEA come from the germline V gene. The V and J ends lost 5 bases and 2 bases respectively, with 20 bases between them. The CDR3 contains 16 residues. The CDR3 nucleotides read TGCAGCGTTCGGTTTGGGGGGGGCCGTTCCACAGATACGCAGTATTTT. Protein: CSVRFGGGRSTDTQYF.

The rearrangement joins TRBV7-2 to TRBJ2-2, with a weak D call TRBD2 (6 bases). The V end lost 0 bases, the J end lost 3 bases, and 8 bases lay between the germline ends. Germline V gives CDR1 SGHTA, CDR2 FQGNSA. There are 15 residues in the CDR3. Written as DNA, the CDR3 is TGTGCCAGCAGCTTAGCTAGCGGCTACACCGGGGAGCTGTTTTTT. Its translation is CASSLASGYTGELFF.

The chain joins TRBV11-1 to TRBJ1-4; D uncertain. The germline gives CDR1 SGHAT, CDR2 FQDESV (reference sequence). Deletions cut 5 bases from V and 1 base from J, with 8 bases between. This CDR3 has 14 amino acids. CDR3 nucleotides: TGTGCCAGCAGCCGGGAAGGAACTAATGAAAAACTGTTTTTT. Translated: CASSREGTNEKLFF.

The CDR3 DNA follows: TGTGCCACCAGCAGAGACTCCTGGGGTTTCGAGCAGTACGTC. Protein product: CATSRDSWGFEQYV. This chain links TRBV15 with TRBJ2-7; no clear D. Germline V gene lookup returns CDR1 LNHNV and CDR2 YYDKDF (reference sequence). CDR3 length equals 14 residues. V was clipped by 0 bases and J by 6 bases, with 12 bases between them.

The chain recombines TRBV7-2 with TRBJ2-1; 13 bases fit TRBD2. The CDR3 runs to 14 residues. Germline values: CDR1 SGHTA, CDR2 FQGNSA. With 6 bases clipped from V and 6 bases from J, the junction kept 2 bases outside the gene matches. CDR3: CASRLAGGSNEQFF. The CDR3 DNA is TGTGCCAGCAGACTAGCGGGGGGGTCCAATGAGCAGTTCTTC.

J is TRBJ1-4 and V is TRBV7-9; D remains unclear. V gave up 5 bases and J gave up 5 bases, with 18 bases separating them. CDR1 is SEHNR and CDR2 is FQNEAQ in the germline V gene (reference sequence). The CDR3 is made up of 16 amino acids. The CDR3 coding sequence is TGTGCCAGCAGCCCAAGCCGTGGAGTGGGAAATGAAAAACTGTTTTTT. This translates into CASSPSRGVGNEKLFF.

The DNA for the CDR3 is TGTGCCAGCAGCTCCCGACAGGGGGTGAACACTGAAGCTTTCTTT. Translated, it gives CASSSRQGVNTEAFF. The rearrangement joins TRBV4-2 to TRBJ1-1, with 9 positions matching TRBD1. The CDR3 spans 15 residues. The V gene's germline CDR1 is LGHNA and CDR2 YNFKEQ. Trimming at V came to 5 bases and at J to 0 bases, leaving 4 bases not matched to a gene.

The chain uses TRBV10-2 and TRBJ2-5; 9 nucleotides line up with TRBD1. V was clipped by 6 bases and J by 2 bases; unmatched bases: 4. In germline, CDR1 is WSHSY, CDR2 SAAADI. The CDR3 has 14 residues. For the CDR3, the DNA is TGCGCCAGCAGACCGACAGGGGGGCAAGAGACCCAGTACTTC. Translated: CASRPTGGQETQYF.

The chain joins TRBV20-1 to TRBJ1-1; no definite D call. The CDR3 is 12 residues long. CDR1 is DFQATT, CDR2 SNEGSKA, per germline (reference sequence). The germline V and J ends were trimmed by 3 bases and 6 bases, with 11 bases remaining between them. The CDR3 protein is CSASRGYAEAFF. The CDR3, as DNA: TGCAGTGCTAGTAGAGGGTACGCTGAAGCTTTCTTT.